The 17 T cell receptor beta chains below all came from one sample that was sequenced in a study of T cell changes during pregnancy in multiple sclerosis. Clones were read by immunoSEQ multiplex PCR, and TCRdb kept only the in-frame ones, dropping some. Of some 49,000 clones in the sample, 85% to 95% were seen once. The source was CD8+ T cells from peripheral blood mononuclear cells, collected in the first trimester of pregnancy. The receptors were gathered from a female donor with multiple sclerosis, enrolled in a pregnancy study.

The V call is TRBV9, the J call TRBJ2-7; TRBD2 agrees at 8 bases. Looked up from germline, CDR1 is SGDLS and CDR2 is YYNGEE. The V gene end was trimmed by 3 bases and the J gene end by 3 bases; junction bases not matched to a gene: 5. The length of the CDR3 is 14 residues. This chain's CDR3 is CASSAGSGDYEQYF. The CDR3 bases are TGTGCCAGCAGCGCAGGTAGCGGGGACTACGAGCAGTACTTC.

The CDR3 nucleotides are TGTGCCAGCTCACCCCTAGCGCGCACAGATACGCAGTATTTT. Amino acids: CASSPLARTDTQYF. The gene calls are TRBV18 and TRBJ2-3; a weak D match, TRBD2 (6 bases). In germline, CDR1 is KGHSH, CDR2 LQKENI. V was trimmed by 3 bases and J by 1 base, leaving 8 bases between them. This CDR3 has 14 amino acids.

The V and J genes are TRBV11-3 and TRBJ2-1; D is perhaps TRBD2 (6 bases). CDR3 length: 16 residues. V was shortened by 0 bases and J by 4 bases, with 13 bases between the two germline ends. Looked up from germline, CDR1 is SGHNT and CDR2 is YENEEA. CDR3 coding DNA: TGTGCCAGCAGCTTAGATAGGGCTAGCGAATACAATGAGCAGTTCTTC. It is translated as CASSLDRASEYNEQFF.

As DNA, the CDR3 is TGTGCCAGCAGCTTATTGGGGGGACAGGGATACCCCGGGGAGCTGTTTTTT. Translating gives CASSLLGGQGYPGELFF. The chain recombines TRBV11-1 with TRBJ2-2; TRBD1 matches 9 bases. With V trimmed by 2 bases and J by 6 bases, 10 bases remained unmatched. The V gene's germline CDR1 is SGHAT and CDR2 FQDESV (reference sequence). There are 17 residues in the CDR3.

J is TRBJ1-1 and V is TRBV28; D gene ambiguous. Trimming took 8 bases from V and 2 from J, leaving 12 bases between them. The CDR3 runs to 13 residues. Per germline, CDR1 MDHEN and CDR2 SYDVKM. CDR3 coding DNA: TGTGCCAGCGGTTATTACAGAAACACTGAAGCTTTCTTT. Residues: CASGYYRNTEAFF.

This rearrangement joins TRBV27 to TRBJ2-2, with 7 positions matching TRBD2. The CDR3 extends over 17 amino acids. The V and J ends lost 0 bases and 4 bases, in that order; junction bases with no gene match: 8. Germline CDR1 and CDR2: MNHEY and SMNVEV (reference sequence). CDR3 sequence (DNA): TGTGCCAGCAGTTTATCTTGGCTAGCGGTGGGCACCGGGGAGCTGTTTTTT. This encodes CASSLSWLAVGTGELFF.

The chain joins TRBV4-2 to TRBJ1-2; D call uncertain. Trimming cost V 0 bases and J 4 bases, with 15 bases left between them. The CDR3 has 16 residues. Germline loops: CDR1 LGHNA, CDR2 YNFKEQ. CDR3 nucleotides: TGTGCCAGCAGCCAAGAGCTGGGCAGCTCGGCCTATGGCTACACCTTC. Its translation: CASSQELGSSAYGYTF.

This chain uses TRBV11-2 with TRBJ2-2; TRBD1 matches 11 bases. This CDR3 is built from 16 residues. Germline CDR1 SGHAT, CDR2 FQNNGV. J gave up 2 bases and V 2 bases, and 1 base lay outside the gene matches. Here the CDR3 DNA reads TGTGCCAGCAGCTTAAGGACAGGGGGCAACACCGGGGAGCTGTTTTTT. Translated, it gives CASSLRTGGNTGELFF. Supplemented by reference TRBV11-2 and TRBJ2-2, the full variable domain reads EAGVAQSPRYKIIEKRQSVAFWCNPISGHATLYWYQQILGQGPKLLIQFQNNGVVDDSQLPKDRFSAERLKGVDSTLKIQPAKLEDSAVYLCASSLRTGGNTGELFFGEGSRLTVL.

The CDR3 bases are TGCGCCAGCAGAGAAGCGGGAGGGCGGGGCACCGGGGAGCTGTTTTTT. Encoded protein: CASREAGGRGTGELFF. V is TRBV4-1 and J is TRBJ2-2; 10 bases line up with TRBD2. Germline loops: CDR1 MGHRA, CDR2 YSYEKL. The CDR3 length is 16 residues. The V segment lost 6 bases and the J segment 4 bases; nucleotides outside the gene matches: 8.

This chain links TRBV27 with TRBJ1-1; D possibly corresponds to TRBD1 (6 bases). Looked up from germline, CDR1 is MNHEY and CDR2 is SMNVEV (reference sequence). The CDR3 has 16 residues. The V end lost 6 bases, the J end lost 0 bases, and 17 bases lay between the germline ends. The CDR3 DNA follows: TGTGCCAGCAGCTCTTGGGGGGGGCCCTTGAACACTGAAGCTTTCTTT. It encodes CASSSWGGPLNTEAFF.

V and J are TRBV11-2 and TRBJ1-1; 7 bases line up with TRBD1. Germline V lookup: CDR1 SGHAT, CDR2 FQNNGV. This CDR3 contains 14 residues. V shed 4 bases and J 0 bases; nucleotides not matched to a gene: 2. The CDR3 reads CASSWDSMNTEAFF. The CDR3 nucleotides read TGTGCCAGCAGCTGGGACAGTATGAACACTGAAGCTTTCTTT.

The chain combines TRBV27 with TRBJ2-1, with 9 bases identical to TRBD2. The CDR3 spans 14 residues. Germline-derived CDR1 and CDR2 are MNHEY and SMNVEV (reference sequence). The V gene end was trimmed by 3 bases and the J gene end by 5 bases; junction bases not matched to a gene: 2. CDR3 amino acids: CASSFSGSNNEQFF. CDR3 bases: TGTGCCAGCAGTTTTAGCGGGAGTAACAATGAGCAGTTCTTC.

This clone was seen only once. The rearrangement links TRBV30 to TRBJ2-7; tentatively, D is TRBD1 (5 bases). Trimming stripped 2 bases from V and 5 bases from J, with 13 bases between. The CDR3 spans 13 residues. CDR1 is GTSNPN, CDR2 SVGIG, per germline (reference sequence). CDR3: CAWSHNRPDEQYF. The CDR3, as DNA: TGTGCCTGGAGTCATAACAGGCCCGACGAGCAGTACTTC. Full variable domain (missing parts from reference TRBV30 and TRBJ2-7): SQTIHQWPATLVQPVGSPLSLECTVEGTSNPNLYWYRQAAGRGLQLLFYSVGIGQISSEVPQNLSASRPQDRQFILSSKKLLLSDSGFYLCAWSHNRPDEQYFGPGTRLTVT.

The gene calls are TRBV6-5 and TRBJ2-7; no clear D. The germline CDR1 and CDR2 sequences are MNHEY and SVGAGI. The CDR3 covers 14 residues. V was shortened by 6 bases and J by 0 bases, with 12 bases between the two germline ends. The CDR3: CASRQSRSSYEQYF. The CDR3 DNA sequence: TGTGCCAGCAGGCAGTCGCGGAGCTCCTACGAGCAGTACTTC.

The chain carries TRBV27 and TRBJ2-1, with D possibly TRBD2 on 5 matching bases. CDR3 length: 14 residues. Trimming took off 5 bases at V and 3 bases at J, with 11 bases between the two ends. Germline CDR1 and CDR2: MNHEY and SMNVEV (reference sequence). CDR3 DNA: TGTGCCAGCAGTAACAGCGGACTCTACAATGAGCAGTTCTTC. It codes for CASSNSGLYNEQFF.

The chain has TRBV11-2 and TRBJ1-2; no clear D gene. Germline V CDR1 and CDR2: SGHAT, FQNNGV. This CDR3 has 13 residues. V lost 4 bases and J 4 bases, leaving 10 bases between the germline ends. CDR3 in amino acids: CASSYNRGYGYTF. CDR3 coding DNA: TGTGCCAGCAGCTACAATCGGGGCTATGGCTACACCTTC.

This rearrangement joins TRBV7-7 to TRBJ2-7; TRBD2 might be the D (5 bases). Germline values: CDR1 SSHAT, CDR2 FNYEAQ (reference sequence). This CDR3 contains 15 residues. V was shortened by 1 base and J by 3 bases, with 13 bases between the two germline ends. CDR3 bases: TGTGCCAGCAGCTTAGGTGGTGGCGGGTTCTACGAGCAGTACTTC. Its translation is CASSLGGGGFYEQYF. The full variable domain, with the rest looked up from reference TRBV7-7 and TRBJ2-7, is GAGVSQSPRYKVTKRGQDVTLRCDPISSHATLYWYQQALGQGPEFLTYFNYEAQPDKSGLPSDRFSAERPEGSISTLTIQRTEQRDSAMYRCASSLGGGGFYEQYFGPGTRLTVT.